These 25 T cell receptor beta chains share one sample of origin, sequenced in a study of blood T cell repertoires in COVID-19. The data were produced by immunoSEQ multiplex PCR, yet TCRdb's version contains in-frame clones alone and is incomplete. The data show roughly 190,000 clones, under 90% seen once. The sample comprised peripheral blood. Source of these receptors: a human donor in a cohort sampled during active COVID-19.

V and J are TRBV7-9 and TRBJ1-5; D gene unclear. With 0 bases removed from V and 2 bases from J, the gap between germline ends came to 17 bases. Germline loops: CDR1 SEHNR, CDR2 FQNEAQ (reference sequence). This CDR3 has 18 amino acids. CDR3 amino acids: CASSLASSGPPGNQPQHF. DNA of the CDR3: TGTGCCAGCAGCTTAGCGAGCAGCGGACCGCCAGGCAATCAGCCCCAGCATTTT. Supplemented by reference TRBV7-9 and TRBJ1-5, the full variable domain reads DTGVSQNPRHKITKRGQNVTFRCDPISEHNRLYWYRQTLGQGPEFLTYFQNEAQLEKSRLLSDRFSAERPKGSFSTLEIQRTEQGDSAMYLCASSLASSGPPGNQPQHFGDGTRLSIL.

V usage is TRBV18 and J usage is TRBJ1-4; a possible D gene is TRBD1 (5 bases). V lost 2 bases and J lost 0, with 7 bases in between. CDR1 is KGHSH, CDR2 LQKENI, per germline. The CDR3 runs to 15 residues. The CDR3 loop is CASSPSRATNEKLFF. The CDR3 DNA reads as TGTGCCAGCTCACCATCCAGGGCAACTAATGAAAAACTGTTTTTT.

The gene calls are TRBV5-1 and TRBJ2-4; D is ambiguous. Looked up from germline, CDR1 is SGHRS and CDR2 is YFSETQ. Trimming pared 5 bases from V and 6 bases from J, leaving 15 bases between. This CDR3 contains 14 residues. The CDR3 reads CASSPGSPPNIQYF. CDR3 sequence (DNA): TGCGCCAGCAGTCCCGGGTCCCCGCCAAACATTCAGTACTTC.

The V call is TRBV5-1, the J call TRBJ2-5; D remains unclear. V lost 0 bases, J lost 3 bases, and 12 bases lay in between. Germline V gene data show CDR1 as SGHRS and CDR2 as YFSETQ. The CDR3 extends over 15 amino acids. The CDR3 protein is CASSLEAAVKETQYF. DNA for the CDR3: TGCGCCAGCAGCTTGGAGGCGGCGGTTAAAGAGACCCAGTACTTC.

The chain has TRBV4-2 and TRBJ2-1; TRBD2 aligns across 7 bases. The germline gives CDR1 LGHNA, CDR2 YNFKEQ. V dropped 4 bases and J dropped 0; count of bases not matched to a gene: 9. The CDR3 is made up of 17 amino acids. CDR3 in DNA: TGTGCCAGCAGCCCGTTTGAGGGAGGGAGCTCCTACAATGAGCAGTTCTTC. Protein sequence: CASSPFEGGSSYNEQFF.

This clone was counted a single time. This chain links TRBV19 with TRBJ1-1; D is unresolved. The CDR3 spans 15 residues. The V gene's germline CDR1 is LNHDA and CDR2 SQIVND (reference sequence). The ends were cut back, 3 bases at V and 0 bases at J, with 11 bases in the middle. Written as DNA, the CDR3 is TGTGCCAGTAGTATCTCCGGGGATATGAACACTGAAGCTTTCTTT. Encoded protein: CASSISGDMNTEAFF.

The gene calls are TRBV11-2 and TRBJ2-3; D is undetermined. CDR3 size: 16 residues. Trimming shortened V by 5 bases and J by 2 bases, and 17 bases separated the two germline ends. Germline lookup yields CDR1 SGHAT and CDR2 FQNNGV. In nucleotides, the CDR3 is TGTGCCAGCAGCGCCCGCAGGCCAGATAACACAGATACGCAGTATTTT. Translated, it gives CASSARRPDNTDTQYF.

CDR3 region: CASSRSSGLFRELFF. In DNA, the CDR3 is TGTGCCAGCAGCCGGAGTAGCGGACTCTTCCGGGAGCTGTTTTTT. The chain joins TRBV4-2 to TRBJ2-2, with D possibly being TRBD2 (6 bases). The CDR3 length is 15 residues. V shed 4 bases and J shed 9 bases, with 18 bases lying between them. CDR1 and CDR2 from the germline V gene are LGHNA and YNFKEQ.

The gene calls are TRBV19 and TRBJ2-4; possibly TRBD2 for D (5 bases). Germline V gene data show CDR1 as LNHDA and CDR2 as SQIVND (reference sequence). The V end was cut by 4 bases, the J end by 1 base, with 14 bases between. This CDR3 comprises 16 residues. DNA for the CDR3: TGTGCCAGTAGTAGTGAAGGGAGAAGCGCCAAAAACATTCAGTACTTC. This encodes CASSSEGRSAKNIQYF.

In its sample, this clone was seen a few times. CDR3 sequence reads: CASNADWNQPQHF. CDR3 nucleotide sequence: TGTGCCAGCAACGCGGATTGGAATCAGCCCCAGCATTTT. The chain joins TRBV6-5 to TRBJ1-5; D gene unclear. V gave up 7 bases and J gave up 4 bases, with 11 bases separating them. Looked up from germline, CDR1 is MNHEY and CDR2 is SVGAGI. This CDR3 has 13 residues.

The chain links TRBV14 to TRBJ2-5, with 13 bases aligning to TRBD2. The CDR3 consists of 15 residues. The junction had 6 bases not matched to a gene; V was cut back by 7 bases and J by 4 bases. Germline CDR1 reads SGHDN; CDR2 reads FVKESK. CDR3 nucleotides: TGTGCCAGCAAGAGGACTAGCGGGAGAGGAGAGACCCAGTACTTC. It translates to CASKRTSGRGETQYF.

The DNA of the CDR3 is TGTGCCACCAGCACTCAGGCCACAACTAATGAAAAACTGTTTTTT. Translated: CATSTQATTNEKLFF. The rearrangement uses TRBV15 and TRBJ1-4, with no clear D. The CDR3 loop spans 15 amino acids. Deletions cut 4 bases from V and 0 bases from J, with 9 bases between. Germline V lookup: CDR1 LNHNV, CDR2 YYDKDF (reference sequence).

V is TRBV7-3 and J is TRBJ2-2, with D perhaps TRBD1 (5 bases). Germline V gene sequence: CDR1 SGHTA, CDR2 FQGTGA. V was clipped by 4 bases and J by 6 bases, with 18 bases between them. The CDR3 contains 16 residues. CDR3 DNA: TGTGCCAGCAGCTCAGCTCCAGGGCCCCCCCCCGGGGAGCTGTTTTTT. The encoded protein is CASSSAPGPPPGELFF.

This clone was seen once. This chain connects TRBV5-5 to TRBJ1-3; 11 bases map to TRBD1. V dropped 3 bases and J dropped 3; count of bases not matched to a gene: 2. The CDR3 runs to 15 residues. Per germline, CDR1 SGHKS and CDR2 YYEKEE (reference sequence). CDR3 amino acids: CASSWGQGVGNTIYF. In nucleotides, the CDR3 is TGTGCCAGCAGCTGGGGACAGGGGGTTGGAAACACCATATATTTT.

The genes are TRBV7-8 and TRBJ2-7; D perhaps matches TRBD2 (6 bases). The length of the CDR3 is 15 residues. Trimming pared 0 bases from V and 6 bases from J, leaving 15 bases between. Germline V gives CDR1 SGHVS, CDR2 FQNEAQ. CDR3 DNA: TGTGCCAGCAGCTTAGCCTTTGGGGGGACGGGCGAGCAGTACTTC. This sequence encodes CASSLAFGGTGEQYF.

The chain couples TRBV7-3 to TRBJ2-1; no clear D gene. V lost 4 bases and J lost 7, with 8 bases in between. Germline V gives CDR1 SGHTA, CDR2 FQGTGA. The CDR3 loop spans 12 amino acids. The CDR3 here is CASSSHRNEQFF. In DNA form, the CDR3 reads TGTGCCAGCAGCTCGCACAGAAATGAGCAGTTCTTC. Full variable domain (missing parts from reference TRBV7-3 and TRBJ2-1): GAGVSQTPSNKVTEKGKYVELRCDPISGHTALYWYRQSLGQGPEFLIYFQGTGAADDSGLPNDRFFAVRPEGSVSTLKIQRTERGDSAVYLCASSSHRNEQFFGPGTRLTVL.

This rearrangement joins TRBV5-1 to TRBJ2-5; D uncertain. Germline CDR1 SGHRS, CDR2 YFSETQ. V was pared by 3 bases and J by 5 bases, with 17 bases between. The CDR3 consists of 15 residues. In nucleotides, the CDR3 is TGCGCCAGCAGCTCGAGACGGAGAGCTGATGAGACCCAGTACTTC. Translating it yields CASSSRRRADETQYF.

The rearrangement uses TRBV2 and TRBJ2-7, with TRBD1 as a possible D gene (5 bases). With 4 bases removed from V and 6 bases from J, the gap between germline ends came to 13 bases. This CDR3 contains 13 residues. Germline-derived CDR1 and CDR2 are SNHLY and FYNNEI. The CDR3 region is CASSVYTGGEQYF. CDR3 bases: TGTGCCAGCAGTGTTTACACAGGTGGCGAGCAGTACTTC.

The gene calls are TRBV11-3 and TRBJ2-3; D uncertain. V shed 0 bases and J shed 14 bases, with 12 bases lying between them. CDR1 SGHNT and CDR2 YENEEA come from the germline V gene. The length of the CDR3 is 12 residues. The CDR3 bases are TGTGCCAGCAGCTTAGACGGCATCAGGTCGTATTTT. The encoded protein is CASSLDGIRSYF.

The chain is built from TRBV3-1 (or the pseudogene TRBV3-2) and TRBJ1-1; D is unresolved. Between the trimmed V and J ends, which lost 1 base and 6 bases, there was a span of 9 bases. The CDR3 has 13 residues. The germline V gene encodes CDR1 LGHDT and CDR2 YNNKEL (reference sequence). The CDR3 spells CASSQAWEAEAFF. The CDR3, as DNA: TGTGCCAGCAGCCAAGCTTGGGAGGCTGAAGCTTTCTTT.

This chain connects TRBV19 to TRBJ2-1; D ambiguous. The CDR3 contains 13 residues. Per germline, CDR1 LNHDA and CDR2 SQIVND (reference sequence). Trimming took off 4 bases at V and 7 bases at J, with 11 bases between the two ends. The CDR3 DNA reads TGTGCCAGTAGTAAAGCCCTCGGGAATGAGCAGTTCTTC. Amino acid sequence: CASSKALGNEQFF.

The J gene is TRBJ1-4, the V gene TRBV6-6; D possibly corresponds to TRBD1 (6 bases). This CDR3 has 14 residues. Trimming took off 6 bases at V and 1 base at J, with 9 bases between the two ends. Germline V lookup: CDR1 MNHNY, CDR2 SVGAGI (reference sequence). The CDR3 protein is CASSTQGTNEKLFF. CDR3 nucleotide sequence: TGTGCCAGCAGCACACAGGGAACTAATGAAAAACTGTTTTTT.

The V and J genes are TRBV20-1 and TRBJ1-1; TRBD1 might be the D (6 bases). CDR1 DFQATT and CDR2 SNEGSKA come from the germline V gene (reference sequence). CDR3 length: 14 residues. Trimming cost V 3 bases and J 4 bases, with 15 bases left between them. CDR3 amino acids: CSASLGRGGTEAFF. The DNA for the CDR3 is TGCAGTGCTAGTCTCGGCAGGGGCGGCACTGAAGCTTTCTTT.

Comment on this clone: The junction departs from the called germline gene at one end, perhaps through a read error. The rearrangement links TRBV20-1 to TRBJ2-4, with D possibly matching TRBD2 (5 bases). Germline V CDR1 and CDR2: DFQATT, SNEGSKA (reference sequence). The CDR3 consists of 11 residues. The CDR3 region has the DNA TGCAGTGCTAGAACTTTATGGGGAGCTCACTTC. This encodes CSARTLWGAHF.

Only a few counts were recorded for this clone. The gene calls are TRBV7-9 and TRBJ2-3, with D maybe TRBD1 (5 bases). Germline V gene data show CDR1 as SEHNR and CDR2 as FQNEAQ (reference sequence). Trimming left V 1 base short and J 3 bases short, with 5 bases between. The CDR3 is made up of 13 amino acids. CDR3 region: CASSLEGTDTQYF. CDR3 coding DNA: TGTGCCAGCAGCTTAGAGGGGACAGATACGCAGTATTTT. Filled out from reference TRBV7-9 and TRBJ2-3, the complete variable domain reads DTGVSQNPRHKITKRGQNVTFRCDPISEHNRLYWYRQTLGQGPEFLTYFQNEAQLEKSRLLSDRFSAERPKGSFSTLEIQRTEQGDSAMYLCASSLEGTDTQYFGPGTRLTVL.